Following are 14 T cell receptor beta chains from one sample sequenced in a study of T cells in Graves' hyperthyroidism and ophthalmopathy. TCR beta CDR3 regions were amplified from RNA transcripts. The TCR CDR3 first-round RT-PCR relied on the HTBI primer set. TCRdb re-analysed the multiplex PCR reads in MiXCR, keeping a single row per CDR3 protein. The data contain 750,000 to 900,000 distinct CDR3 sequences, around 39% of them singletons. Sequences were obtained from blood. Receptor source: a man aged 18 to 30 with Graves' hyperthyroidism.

CDR3 nucleotide sequence: TGTGCCACTCGGACTAGCGGAGGTTCACCCCTCCACTTT. Translating gives CATRTSGGSPLHF. J is TRBJ1-6 and V is TRBV6-5; D is uncertain. The CDR3 is 13 residues long. The germline V and J ends were trimmed by 10 bases and 9 bases, with 16 bases remaining between them. Germline V gives CDR1 MNHEY, CDR2 SVGAGI.

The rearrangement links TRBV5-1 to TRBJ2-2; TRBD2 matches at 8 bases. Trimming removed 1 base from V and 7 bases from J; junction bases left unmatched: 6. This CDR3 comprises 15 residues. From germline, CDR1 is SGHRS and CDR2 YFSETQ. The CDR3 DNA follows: TGCGCCAGCAGCTTGTTTGTTAGCGGGGTCGGGGAGCTGTTTTTT. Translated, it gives CASSLFVSGVGELFF.

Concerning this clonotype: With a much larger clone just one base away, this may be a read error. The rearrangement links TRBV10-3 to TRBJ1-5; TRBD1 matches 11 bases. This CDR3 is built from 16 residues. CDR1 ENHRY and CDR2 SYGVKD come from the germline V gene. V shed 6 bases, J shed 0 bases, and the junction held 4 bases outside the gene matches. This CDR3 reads CAIRPGTGGSNQPQHF. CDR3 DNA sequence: TGTGCCATCAGACCCGGGACAGGGGGTAGCAATCAGCCCCAGCATTTT.

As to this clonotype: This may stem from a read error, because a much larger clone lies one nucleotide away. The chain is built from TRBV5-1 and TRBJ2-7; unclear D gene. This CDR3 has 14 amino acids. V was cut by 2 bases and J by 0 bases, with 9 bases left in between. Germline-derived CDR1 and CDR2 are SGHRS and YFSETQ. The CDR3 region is CASSFAQNSYEQYF. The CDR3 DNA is TGCGCCAGCAGCTTCGCACAGAACTCCTACGAGCAGTACTTC.

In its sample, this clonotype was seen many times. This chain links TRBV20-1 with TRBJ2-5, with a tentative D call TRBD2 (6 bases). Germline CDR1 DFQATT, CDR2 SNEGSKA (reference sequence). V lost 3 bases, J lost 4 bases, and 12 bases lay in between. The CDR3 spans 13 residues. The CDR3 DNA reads TGCAGTGCTAGTTCGACTAGTGGAGAGACCCAGTACTTC. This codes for CSASSTSGETQYF.

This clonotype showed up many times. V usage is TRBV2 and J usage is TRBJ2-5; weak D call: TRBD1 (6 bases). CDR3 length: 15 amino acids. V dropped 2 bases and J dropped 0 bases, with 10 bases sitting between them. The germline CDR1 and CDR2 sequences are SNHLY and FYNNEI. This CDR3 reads CASSELGGYQETQYF. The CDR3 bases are TGTGCCAGCAGTGAATTAGGGGGTTACCAAGAGACCCAGTACTTC.

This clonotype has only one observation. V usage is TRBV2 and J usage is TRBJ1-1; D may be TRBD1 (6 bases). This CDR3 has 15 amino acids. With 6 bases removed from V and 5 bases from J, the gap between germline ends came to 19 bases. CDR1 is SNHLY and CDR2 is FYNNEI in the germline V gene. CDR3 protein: CASRQTGKGRTEAFF. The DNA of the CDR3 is TGTGCCAGCAGGCAAACAGGGAAAGGTAGGACTGAAGCTTTCTTT.

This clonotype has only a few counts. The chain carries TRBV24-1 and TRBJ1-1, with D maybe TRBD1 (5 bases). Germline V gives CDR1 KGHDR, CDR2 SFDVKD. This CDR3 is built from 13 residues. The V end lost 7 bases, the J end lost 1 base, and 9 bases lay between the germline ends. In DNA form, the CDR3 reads TGTGCCACCAGGGGGGACCGGAACACTGAAGCTTTCTTT. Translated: CATRGDRNTEAFF.

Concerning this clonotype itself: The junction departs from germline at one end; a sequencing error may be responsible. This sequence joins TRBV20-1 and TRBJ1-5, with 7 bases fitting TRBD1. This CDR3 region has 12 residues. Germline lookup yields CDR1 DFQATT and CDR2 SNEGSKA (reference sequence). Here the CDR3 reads CGARVQGQPQHF. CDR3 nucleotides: TGCGGTGCTAGAGTACAGGGGCAGCCCCAGCATTTT.

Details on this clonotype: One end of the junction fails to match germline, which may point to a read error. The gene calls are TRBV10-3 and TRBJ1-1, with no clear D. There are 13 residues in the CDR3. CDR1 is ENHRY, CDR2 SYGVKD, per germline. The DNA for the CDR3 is TGTGCCAGCAGTTACGCCGTCGCCACTGAAGCTTTCTTT. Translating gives CASSYAVATEAFF.

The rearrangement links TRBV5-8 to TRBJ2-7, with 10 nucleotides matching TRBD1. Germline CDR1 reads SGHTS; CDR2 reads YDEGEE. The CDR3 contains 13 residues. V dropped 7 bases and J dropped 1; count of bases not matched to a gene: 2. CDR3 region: CASDRGRSYEQYF. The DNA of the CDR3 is TGTGCCAGCGACAGGGGGCGATCCTACGAGCAGTACTTC.

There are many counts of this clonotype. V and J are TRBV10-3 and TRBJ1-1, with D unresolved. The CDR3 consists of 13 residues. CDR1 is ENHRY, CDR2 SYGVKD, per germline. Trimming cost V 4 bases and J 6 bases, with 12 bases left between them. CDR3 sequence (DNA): TGTGCCATCAGTGGCACATCCGAGGCTGAAGCTTTCTTT. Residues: CAISGTSEAEAFF.

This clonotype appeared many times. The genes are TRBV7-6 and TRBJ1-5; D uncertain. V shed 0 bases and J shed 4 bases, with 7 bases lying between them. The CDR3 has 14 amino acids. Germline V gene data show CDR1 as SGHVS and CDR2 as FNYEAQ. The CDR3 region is CASSLAEGNQPQHF. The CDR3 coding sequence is TGTGCCAGCAGCTTAGCAGAAGGGAATCAGCCCCAGCATTTT.

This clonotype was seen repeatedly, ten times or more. This CDR3 is CATSDSGTPQHF. CDR3 in DNA: TGTGCCACCAGTGATAGTGGGACGCCCCAGCATTTT. The chain is built from TRBV24-1 and TRBJ1-5; perhaps TRBD1 as D (5 bases). This CDR3 is 12 amino acids long. In germline, CDR1 is KGHDR, CDR2 SFDVKD. V lost 3 bases and J lost 9, with 8 bases in between.